This T cell receptor (beta chain) was captured by sequencing in a study of response to subunit inactivated influenza vaccine. Each CDR3 protein is one row after TCRdb ran MiXCR on the RT-PCR reads. The table lists 800,000 or so distinct CDR3 sequences, around 21% of them singletons, with 9.5% to 13% in the top ten. Whole-study results and caveats: The authors suggested that few new T cells are recruited per seasonal influenza vaccination.

This CDR3 is built from 16 residues. The V segment lost 6 bases and the J segment 5 bases; nucleotides outside the gene matches: 9. This clonotype was observed a few times. The antigen is unknown. This receptor was identified in a man in his forties or fifties who received an inactivated influenza vaccine. This chain uses TRBV12-3 or TRBV12-4 with TRBJ2-3; 12 nucleotides agree with TRBD2. The starting material was PBMCs from blood, obtained around 5 days after vaccination. CDR3 bases: TGTGCCAGCAGGCTAGCGGGGGGGTTGTCGGTAGATACGCAGTATTTT. Residues: CASRLAGGLSVDTQYF.